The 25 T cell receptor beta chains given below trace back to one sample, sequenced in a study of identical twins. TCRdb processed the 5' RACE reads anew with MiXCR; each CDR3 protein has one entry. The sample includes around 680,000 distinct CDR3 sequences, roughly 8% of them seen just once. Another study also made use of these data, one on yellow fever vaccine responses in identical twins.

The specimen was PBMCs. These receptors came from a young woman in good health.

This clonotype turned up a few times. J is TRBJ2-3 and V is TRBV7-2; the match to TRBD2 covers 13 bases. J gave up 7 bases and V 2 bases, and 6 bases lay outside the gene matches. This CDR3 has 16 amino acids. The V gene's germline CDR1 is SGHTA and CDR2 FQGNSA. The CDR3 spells CASSLRGLAGLYTQYF. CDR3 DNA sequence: TGTGCCAGCAGCTTAAGGGGACTAGCGGGATTGTATACGCAGTATTTT. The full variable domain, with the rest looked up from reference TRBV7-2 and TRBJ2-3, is GAGVSQSPSNKVTEKGKDVELRCDPISGHTALYWYRQSLGQGLEFLIYFQGNSAPDKSGLPSDRFSAERTGGSVSTLTIQRTQQEDSAVYLCASSLRGLAGLYTQYFGPGTRLTVL.

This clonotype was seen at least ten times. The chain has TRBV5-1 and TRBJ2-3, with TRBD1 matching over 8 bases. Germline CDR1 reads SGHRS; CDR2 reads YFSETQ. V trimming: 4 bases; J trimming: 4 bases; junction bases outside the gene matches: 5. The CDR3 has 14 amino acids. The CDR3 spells CASSPGTGADTQYF. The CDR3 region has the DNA TGCGCCAGCAGCCCCGGGACAGGCGCAGATACGCAGTATTTT.

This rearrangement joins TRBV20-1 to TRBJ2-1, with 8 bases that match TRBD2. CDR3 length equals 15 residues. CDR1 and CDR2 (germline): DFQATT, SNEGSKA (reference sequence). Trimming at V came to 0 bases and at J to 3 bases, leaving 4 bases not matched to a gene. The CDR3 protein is CSAREAGVGYNEQFF. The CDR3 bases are TGCAGTGCTAGAGAAGCGGGAGTTGGCTACAATGAGCAGTTCTTC.

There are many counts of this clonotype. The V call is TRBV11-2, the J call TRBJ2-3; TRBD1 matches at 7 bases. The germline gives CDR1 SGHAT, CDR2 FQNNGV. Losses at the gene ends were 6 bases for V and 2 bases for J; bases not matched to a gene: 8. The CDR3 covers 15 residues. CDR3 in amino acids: CASRSHRGPTDTQYF. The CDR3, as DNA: TGTGCCAGCAGGTCCCACAGGGGACCCACAGATACGCAGTATTTT.

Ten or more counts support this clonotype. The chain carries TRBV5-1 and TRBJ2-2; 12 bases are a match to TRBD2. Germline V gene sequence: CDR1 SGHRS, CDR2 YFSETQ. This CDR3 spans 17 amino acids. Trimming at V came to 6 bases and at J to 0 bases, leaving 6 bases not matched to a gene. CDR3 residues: CASTRLAGDSNTGELFF. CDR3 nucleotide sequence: TGCGCCAGCACCAGACTAGCGGGGGATTCGAACACCGGGGAGCTGTTTTTT.

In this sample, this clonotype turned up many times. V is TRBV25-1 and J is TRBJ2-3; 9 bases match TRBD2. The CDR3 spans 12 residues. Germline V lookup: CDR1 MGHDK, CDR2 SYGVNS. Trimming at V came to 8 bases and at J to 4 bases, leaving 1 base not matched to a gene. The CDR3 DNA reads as TGTGCCAGCGGACTAGCGCCAGATACGCAGTATTTT. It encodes CASGLAPDTQYF.

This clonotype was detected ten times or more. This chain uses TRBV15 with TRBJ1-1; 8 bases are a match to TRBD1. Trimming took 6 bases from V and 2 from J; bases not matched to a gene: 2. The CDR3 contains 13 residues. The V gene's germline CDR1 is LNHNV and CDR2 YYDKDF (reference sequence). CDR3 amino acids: CATRDRENTEAFF. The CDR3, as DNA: TGTGCCACCAGGGACAGGGAAAACACTGAAGCTTTCTTT. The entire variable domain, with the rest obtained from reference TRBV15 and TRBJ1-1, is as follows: DAMVIQNPRYQVTQFGKPVTLSCSQTLNHNVMYWYQQKSSQAPKLLFHYYDKDFNNEADTPDNFQSRRPNTSFCFLDIRSPGLGDTAMYLCATRDRENTEAFFGQGTRLTVV.

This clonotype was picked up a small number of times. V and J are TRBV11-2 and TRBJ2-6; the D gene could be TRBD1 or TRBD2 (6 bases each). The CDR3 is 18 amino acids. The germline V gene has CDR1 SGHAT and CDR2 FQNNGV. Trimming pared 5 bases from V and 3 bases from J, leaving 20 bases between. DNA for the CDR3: TGTGCCAGCAGCGAACGATTACCGGGGGCCCTTGGGGCCAACGTCCTGACTTTC. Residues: CASSERLPGALGANVLTF.

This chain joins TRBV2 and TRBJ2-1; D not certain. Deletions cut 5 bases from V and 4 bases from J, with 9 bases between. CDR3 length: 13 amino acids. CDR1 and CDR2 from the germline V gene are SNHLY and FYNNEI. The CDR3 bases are TGTGCCAGCAGTCAGGCTCCTTACAATGAGCAGTTCTTC. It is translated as CASSQAPYNEQFF.

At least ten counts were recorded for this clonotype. CDR3: CASSLWGGRTDTQYF. The CDR3 nucleotides read TGTGCCAGCAGTTTATGGGGGGGCCGCACAGATACGCAGTATTTT. V and J are TRBV28 and TRBJ2-3; TRBD1 or TRBD2 may be the D gene (6 bases each). Trimming cost V 0 bases and J 1 base, with 8 bases left between them. The V gene's germline CDR1 is MDHEN and CDR2 SYDVKM. The CDR3 consists of 15 residues.

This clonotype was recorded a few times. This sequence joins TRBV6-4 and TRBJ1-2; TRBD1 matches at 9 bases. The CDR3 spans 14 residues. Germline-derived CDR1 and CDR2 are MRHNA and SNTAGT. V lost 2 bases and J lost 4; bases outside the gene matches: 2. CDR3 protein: CASSDGQGIYGYTF. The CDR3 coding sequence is TGTGCCAGCAGTGACGGACAGGGGATCTATGGCTACACCTTC.

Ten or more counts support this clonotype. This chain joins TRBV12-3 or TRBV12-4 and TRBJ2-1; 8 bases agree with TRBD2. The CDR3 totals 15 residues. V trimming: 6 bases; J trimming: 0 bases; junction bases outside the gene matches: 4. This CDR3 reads CASSIGGASYNEQFF. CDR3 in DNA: TGTGCCAGCAGCATCGGGGGGGCCTCCTACAATGAGCAGTTCTTC.

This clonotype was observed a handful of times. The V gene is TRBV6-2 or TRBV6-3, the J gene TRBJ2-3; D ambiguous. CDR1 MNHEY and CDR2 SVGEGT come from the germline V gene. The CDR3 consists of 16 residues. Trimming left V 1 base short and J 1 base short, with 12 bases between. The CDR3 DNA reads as TGTGCCAGCAGTTACTACGGTGGCCTGGGCACAGATACGCAGTATTTT. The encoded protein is CASSYYGGLGTDTQYF.

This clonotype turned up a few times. Here the CDR3 reads CASSPTSGSVNEQFF. The CDR3 DNA is TGTGCCAGCAGCCCCACTAGCGGGAGTGTAAATGAGCAGTTCTTC. The chain combines TRBV4-2 with TRBJ2-1, with 11 bases fitting TRBD2. Germline V gives CDR1 LGHNA, CDR2 YNFKEQ. The length of the CDR3 is 15 residues. V dropped 4 bases and J dropped 7; count of bases not matched to a gene: 6.

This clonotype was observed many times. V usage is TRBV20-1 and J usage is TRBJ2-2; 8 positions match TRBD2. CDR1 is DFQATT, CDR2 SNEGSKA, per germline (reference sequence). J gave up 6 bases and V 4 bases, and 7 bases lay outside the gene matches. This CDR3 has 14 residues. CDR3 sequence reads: CSATGTSRSGELFF. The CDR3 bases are TGCAGTGCTACCGGGACTAGTCGTTCCGGGGAGCTGTTTTTT.

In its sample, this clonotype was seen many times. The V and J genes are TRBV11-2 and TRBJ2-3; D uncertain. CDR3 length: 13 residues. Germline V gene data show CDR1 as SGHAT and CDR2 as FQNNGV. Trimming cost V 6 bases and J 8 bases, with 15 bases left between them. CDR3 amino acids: CASSTISLLTQYF. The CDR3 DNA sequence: TGTGCCAGCAGTACAATCTCCTTGCTTACGCAGTATTTT.

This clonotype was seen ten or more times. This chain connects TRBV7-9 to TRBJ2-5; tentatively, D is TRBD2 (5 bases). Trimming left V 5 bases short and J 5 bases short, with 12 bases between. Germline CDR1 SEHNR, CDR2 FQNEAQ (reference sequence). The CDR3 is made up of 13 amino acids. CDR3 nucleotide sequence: TGTGCCAGCAGCAACACGGGGTACGAGACCCAGTACTTC. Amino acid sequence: CASSNTGYETQYF.

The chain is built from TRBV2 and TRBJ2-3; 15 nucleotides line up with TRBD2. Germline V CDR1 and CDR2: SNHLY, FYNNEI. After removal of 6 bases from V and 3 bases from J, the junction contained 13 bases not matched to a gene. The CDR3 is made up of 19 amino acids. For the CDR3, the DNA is TGTGCCAGCAGCGCGCCGGGACTAGCGGGGGGAGACCGGACAGATACGCAGTATTTT. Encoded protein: CASSAPGLAGGDRTDTQYF.

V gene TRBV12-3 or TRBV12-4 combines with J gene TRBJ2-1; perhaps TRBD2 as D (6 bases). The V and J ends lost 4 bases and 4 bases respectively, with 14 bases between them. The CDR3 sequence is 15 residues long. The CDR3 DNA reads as TGTGCCAGCAGTTCCTCTAGCGAAGCTTACAATGAGCAGTTCTTC. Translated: CASSSSSEAYNEQFF.

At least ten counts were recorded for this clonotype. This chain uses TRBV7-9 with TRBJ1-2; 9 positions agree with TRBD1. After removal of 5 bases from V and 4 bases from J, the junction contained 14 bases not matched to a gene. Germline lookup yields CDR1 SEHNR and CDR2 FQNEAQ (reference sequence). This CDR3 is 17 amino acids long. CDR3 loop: CASSEINTGGGGYGYTF. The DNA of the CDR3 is TGTGCCAGCAGCGAAATTAACACAGGGGGCGGCGGCTATGGCTACACCTTC.

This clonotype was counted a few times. The CDR3 nucleotides are TGTGCCAGCAGTTACTTAGGCGGGACAGGGAGGTTGGACGAGCAGTACTTC. It translates to CASSYLGGTGRLDEQYF. This chain links TRBV6-2 or TRBV6-3 with TRBJ2-7; 9 bases match TRBD1. This CDR3 has 17 amino acids. V shed 1 base, J shed 5 bases, and the junction held 12 bases outside the gene matches. CDR1 is MNHEY and CDR2 is SVGEGT in the germline V gene.

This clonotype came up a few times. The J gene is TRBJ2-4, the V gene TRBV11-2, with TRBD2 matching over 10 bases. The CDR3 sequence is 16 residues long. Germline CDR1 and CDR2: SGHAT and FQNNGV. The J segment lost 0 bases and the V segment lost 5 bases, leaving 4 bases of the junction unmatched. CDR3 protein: CASSLRTSGAKNIQYF. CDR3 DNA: TGTGCCAGCAGCCTAAGGACTAGCGGAGCCAAAAACATTCAGTACTTC.

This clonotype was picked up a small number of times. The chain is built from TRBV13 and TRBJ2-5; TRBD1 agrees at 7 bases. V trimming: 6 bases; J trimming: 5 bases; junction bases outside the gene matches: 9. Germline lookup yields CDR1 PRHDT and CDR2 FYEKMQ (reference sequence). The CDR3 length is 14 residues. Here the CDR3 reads CASSDTGATETQYF. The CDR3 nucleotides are TGTGCCAGCAGTGATACAGGGGCGACGGAGACCCAGTACTTC.

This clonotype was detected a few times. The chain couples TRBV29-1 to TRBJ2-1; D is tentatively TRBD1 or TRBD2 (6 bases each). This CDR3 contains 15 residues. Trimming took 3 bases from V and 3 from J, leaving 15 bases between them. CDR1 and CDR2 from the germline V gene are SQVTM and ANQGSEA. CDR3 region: CSVESLEGGYNEQFF. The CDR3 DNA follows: TGCAGCGTTGAGAGCTTAGAGGGGGGCTACAATGAGCAGTTCTTC.

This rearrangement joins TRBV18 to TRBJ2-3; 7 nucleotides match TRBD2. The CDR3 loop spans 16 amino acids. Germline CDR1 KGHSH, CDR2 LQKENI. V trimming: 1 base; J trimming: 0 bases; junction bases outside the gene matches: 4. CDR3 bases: TGTGCCAGCTCACCACTGAGCGGGACTAGCACAGATACGCAGTATTTT. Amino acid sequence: CASSPLSGTSTDTQYF. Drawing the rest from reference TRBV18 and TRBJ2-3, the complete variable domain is NAGVMQNPRHLVRRRGQEARLRCSPMKGHSHVYWYRQLPEEGLKFMVYLQKENIIDESGMPKERFSAEFPKEGPSILRIQQVVRGDSAAYFCASSPLSGTSTDTQYFGPGTRLTVL.